This is a list of T cell receptor beta chains from one sample in a study of blood T cell repertoires in COVID-19. Generated by immunoSEQ multiplex PCR, the TCRdb table keeps only in-frame clones and is missing some. The sample contains over 200,000 clones, 91% of which appear only once. The sequencing sample was made of peripheral blood. The receptors shown here come from a person under 35 with COVID-19, enrolled during active disease. CDR3s include the opening cysteine and the closing phenylalanine or tryptophan. Fields, in order: J gene, clone size, V gene, D gene, CDR3 DNA, CDR3 protein. The D gene is left open where the match is weak. The listing skips clone size in some rows; elsewhere it reads once, few, many or a size class.

TRBJ2-2,-,TRBV6-5,-,TGTGCCAGCAGGCTGGGCGAGACCGGGGAGCTGTTTTTT,CASRLGETGELFF
TRBJ1-5,once,TRBV3-1/TRBV3-2,-,TGTGCCAGCTCGACAGGTCCCAATCAGCCCCAGCATTTT,CASSTGPNQPQHF
TRBJ1-6,-,TRBV28,-,TGTGCCAGCAGTTCGGGGTCAGGACCCAACTTT,CASSSGSGPNF
TRBJ1-4,-,TRBV4-1,-,TGCGCCAGCAGCTCGACCGGACTTGCAACTAATGAAAAACTGTTTTTT,CASSSTGLATNEKLFF
TRBJ2-2,-,TRBV5-4,-,TGTGCCAGCAGCTTACAGGGGAACACCGGGGAGCTGTTTTTT,CASSLQGNTGELFF
TRBJ1-4,-,TRBV7-9,-,TGTGCCAGCAGCTTGCGGGACGGAAAACTGTTTTTT,CASSLRDGKLFF
TRBJ2-1,once,TRBV6-5,-,TGTGCCAGCAGCCGGACAGCCTCCTACAATGAGCAGTTCTTC,CASSRTASYNEQFF
TRBJ2-2,once,TRBV10-3,-,TGTGCCATCGGGCGCCCTAACACCGGGGAGCTGTTTTTT,CAIGRPNTGELFF
TRBJ1-6,-,TRBV10-2,-,TGCGCCAGCAGTGAGACAGCCACGAATTCACCCCTCCACTTT,CASSETATNSPLHF
TRBJ2-7,-,TRBV10-3,TRBD1,TGTGCCGCCCGGGACAGGGTGGACGAGCAGTACTTC,CAARDRVDEQYF
TRBJ2-7,-,TRBV5-3,-,TGTGCCAGAGGCAGGGACTCCCTCGGATACGAGCAGTACTTC,CARGRDSLGYEQYF
TRBJ2-7,-,TRBV5-6,TRBD1,TGTGCCAGCAGCTTGGGGGACAGTCCCTACGAGCAGTACTTC,CASSLGDSPYEQYF
TRBJ2-1,-,TRBV24-1,-,TGTGCCACCAGTGATTTGCCTAGCGCCAGCTCCTACAATGAGCAGTTCTTC,CATSDLPSASSYNEQFF
TRBJ2-1,-,TRBV4-1,TRBD2,TGCGCCAGCAGCCAAGAACCCGGACTAGCGGGAAGGGAGCAGTTCTTC,CASSQEPGLAGREQFF
TRBJ2-1,-,TRBV19,-,TGTGCCACCAAACCCCCCTTGGGACAGCCGGGACTTGGCTCCTACAATGAGCAGTTCTTC,CATKPPLGQPGLGSYNEQFF
TRBJ2-7,few,TRBV5-1,-,TGCGCCAGCAGCCCCCGGGACAACTCCTACGAGCAGTACTTC,CASSPRDNSYEQYF
TRBJ2-7,-,TRBV7-9,TRBD2,TGTGCCAGCAGCTTGCCCAGACTAGCGCCATACGAGCAGTACTTC,CASSLPRLAPYEQYF
TRBJ1-1,-,TRBV19,TRBD1,TGTGCCAGTAGTATAGGACAGGGGTTGGTCGGCACTGAAGCTTTCTTT,CASSIGQGLVGTEAFF
TRBJ1-2,-,TRBV10-2,-,TGCGCCAGCAGTGAAACAGGACAGACTAACTATGGCTACACCTTC,CASSETGQTNYGYTF
TRBJ2-5,once,TRBV5-1,TRBD1,TGCGCCAGCAGCTCCTCCGGGACAGGGGGCGTTGAGACCCAGTACTTC,CASSSSGTGGVETQYF
TRBJ2-2,-,TRBV5-8,TRBD1,TGTGCCAGCAGCTATTCGAGGGGGCGCGACACCGGGGAGCTGTTTTTT,CASSYSRGRDTGELFF
TRBJ1-1,-,TRBV11-3,-,TGTGCCAGCAGCTTAGCTTCGGGGGTCGAGGCTTTCTTT,CASSLASGVEAFF
TRBJ2-3,-,TRBV11-2,-,TGTGCCAGCAGTCTGACAGATACGCAGTATTTT,CASSLTDTQYF
TRBJ1-2,-,TRBV27,TRBD1,TGTGCCAGCAGCCTCACCGGACAGGGGTGGAATGAACGAGGCTACACCTTC,CASSLTGQGWNERGYTF
TRBJ2-2,-,TRBV5-5,TRBD2,TGTGCCAGCACCTCCTGGACTAGCGGGAGCGGGGAGCTGTTTTTT,CASTSWTSGSGELFF
TRBJ2-1,-,TRBV27,TRBD2,TGTGCCAGCAGTTTGCTCAGACCACAATCCGGGAGGGATGAGCAGTTCTTC,CASSLLRPQSGRDEQFF
TRBJ2-1,-,TRBV2,TRBD2,TGTGCCAGCCCTGGGACAGCTAGGACTAGCGGGAGAAACTACAAGTTCTTC,CASPGTARTSGRNYKFF
TRBJ2-3,few,TRBV15,-,TGTGCCACCAGCAGAGCCCGGAGGGCCGGCACAGATACGCAGTATTTT,CATSRARRAGTDTQYF
TRBJ2-1,-,TRBV24-1,-,TGTGCCACCTCTTCATCGGGGGTGAGCAATGAGCAGTTCTTC,CATSSSGVSNEQFF
TRBJ1-6,-,TRBV2,-,TGTGCCAGCACTACTCGGGTGTATAATTCACCCCTCCACTTT,CASTTRVYNSPLHF
TRBJ2-1,-,TRBV10-3,TRBD2,TGTGCCTCCAGACCGGGACTAGCGGGGGATGAGCAGTTCTTC,CASRPGLAGDEQFF
TRBJ1-5,-,TRBV3-1/TRBV3-2,-,TGTGCCAGCAGCCAGCAGCCAGGGATTGGCCAGCCCCAGCATTTT,CASSQQPGIGQPQHF
TRBJ2-5,-,TRBV12-3/TRBV12-4,-,TGTGCCCCCCTAGGGGATAATAAAGAGACCCAGTACTTC,CAPLGDNKETQYF
TRBJ2-7,-,TRBV5-6,TRBD2,TGTGCCAGCACCCCTTCGGAGCGGGATCCGATGGGCGAGCAGTACTTC,CASTPSERDPMGEQYF
TRBJ1-1,-,TRBV29-1,-,TGCAGCGTTGAACTTCTAGTTAGCGCTGAAGCTTTCTTT,CSVELLVSAEAFF
TRBJ1-5,-,TRBV24-1,-,TGTGCCACCAGTGATACAGGTCTCGGCAATCAGCCCCAGCATTTT,CATSDTGLGNQPQHF
TRBJ1-5,-,TRBV27,-,TGTGCCAGCAGTTTATCCCGGCAGGGTCTACAGCCCCAGCATTTT,CASSLSRQGLQPQHF
TRBJ2-7,-,TRBV24-1,-,TGTGCCACCAGTCCATCCCCCCGGGACAGGGTACTAGCGGGGACCATCGTGGGTTCCTACGAGCAGTACTTC,CATSPSPRDRVLAGTIVGSYEQYF
TRBJ2-1,-,TRBV19,-,TGTGCCAGTAGCCTTTGGACTGGAGCGGGTGAGCAGTTCTTC,CASSLWTGAGEQFF
TRBJ2-1,-,TRBV24-1,-,TGTGCCACCAGTCCACTAGACCTCAATGAGCAGTTCTTC,CATSPLDLNEQFF
TRBJ1-2,-,TRBV11-2,TRBD1,TGTGCCAGCAGCTTAGGCGGGACAGGGACATATGGCTACACCTTC,CASSLGGTGTYGYTF
TRBJ2-1,-,TRBV7-4,-,TGTGCCAGCGCTGGCAGGGACACATACAATGAGCAGTTCTTC,CASAGRDTYNEQFF
TRBJ1-1,-,TRBV5-4,TRBD1,TGTGCCAGCAGCTTGACCGGGACAGGGTACACTGAAGCTTTCTTT,CASSLTGTGYTEAFF
TRBJ2-3,-,TRBV7-9,TRBD2,TGTGCCAGCAGCTTAGGACTAGCGGGAATAACAGATACGCAGTATTTT,CASSLGLAGITDTQYF
TRBJ1-1,-,TRBV3-1/TRBV3-2,-,TGTGCCAGCAGCCAGGGGGAGGCAGCTTTCTTT,CASSQGEAAFF
TRBJ2-2,-,TRBV5-1,-,TGCGCCAGCACCCAGTCCTACACCGGGGAGCTGTTTTTT,CASTQSYTGELFF
TRBJ2-3,-,TRBV21-1,-,TGTGCCAGCAGCAAGATAATTAGGACTAGCGGGGTGATACCCAGGGATACGCAGTATTTT,CASSKIIRTSGVIPRDTQYF
TRBJ2-5,-,TRBV12-3/TRBV12-4,-,TGTGCCAGCAGTGCTAGCGACCAAGAGACCCAGTACTTC,CASSASDQETQYF
TRBJ2-3,-,TRBV11-2,-,TGTGCCAGCAGCTTAGCCCTCGGACACCCCGGCACAGATACGCAGTATTTT,CASSLALGHPGTDTQYF